Below are 28 T cell receptor beta chains sequenced from a single sample in a study of cytomegalovirus exposure and HLA in healthy donors. PCR was performed using 60 Vbeta and 13 Jbeta primers. Method: immunoSEQ multiplex PCR; TCRdb's copy keeps in-frame clones and lacks some. The sample yields under 200,000 clones, 80% to 90% seen once. The specimen sequenced was PBMCs. All receptors come from a young woman in good health and CMV-seronegative.

The genes are TRBV5-8 and TRBJ2-1, with 11 bases identical to TRBD2. This CDR3 comprises 16 residues. Germline V lookup: CDR1 SGHTS, CDR2 YDEGEE. With V trimmed by 3 bases and J by 7 bases, 9 bases remained unmatched. The CDR3 nucleotides read TGTGCCAGCAGCTGGGGCCAGGGACTAGCGGTTAATGAGCAGTTCTTC. It specifies CASSWGQGLAVNEQFF.

The rearrangement uses TRBV29-1 and TRBJ2-5; the D gene is possibly TRBD2 (6 bases). This CDR3 has 12 residues. In germline, CDR1 is SQVTM, CDR2 ANQGSEA. Trimming took off 8 bases at V and 5 bases at J, with 15 bases between the two ends. CDR3 DNA sequence: TGCAGCCTTAGCGGAGGGGAGGAGACCCAGTACTTC. Protein sequence: CSLSGGEETQYF. The complete variable domain, with remaining parts taken from reference TRBV29-1 and TRBJ2-5, reads SAVISQKPSRDICQRGTSLTIQCQVDSQVTMMFWYRQQPGQSLTLIATANQGSEATYESGFVIDKFPISRPNLTFSTLTVSNMSPEDSSIYLCSLSGGEETQYFGPGTRLLVL.

The chain carries TRBV6-1 and TRBJ2-5; 12 bases map to TRBD1. The J call may be wrong; the DNA end is better matched by TRBJ2-7. Germline lookup yields CDR1 MNHNS and CDR2 SASEGT. The CDR3 covers 15 residues. CDR3 in amino acids: CASSDGTGGKDEQYF. The CDR3 DNA reads TGTGCCAGCAGTGACGGGACAGGGGGCAAGGACGAGCAGTACTTC.

The CDR3, as DNA: TGTGCCAGTTCGACAGGGATAGATTCACCCCTCCACTTT. Residues: CASSTGIDSPLHF. The rearrangement uses TRBV19 and TRBJ1-6; 7 nucleotides match TRBD1. Germline-derived CDR1 and CDR2 are LNHDA and SQIVND (reference sequence). This CDR3 is 13 amino acids long. The V and J ends lost 8 bases and 8 bases, in that order; junction bases with no gene match: 6.

The chain combines TRBV9 with TRBJ1-6; D unresolved. V lost 3 bases and J lost 9, with 19 bases in between. CDR3 length: 16 residues. From germline, CDR1 is SGDLS and CDR2 YYNGEE. CDR3 in amino acids: CASSAPPATEGSPLHF. DNA for the CDR3: TGTGCCAGCAGCGCCCCGCCTGCGACCGAGGGTTCACCCCTCCACTTT.

This chain joins TRBV6-1 and TRBJ2-1; 7 bases are a match to TRBD1. The CDR3 loop spans 14 amino acids. V dropped 6 bases and J dropped 0; count of bases not matched to a gene: 2. Germline CDR1 reads MNHNS; CDR2 reads SASEGT. The CDR3 DNA follows: TGTGCCAGCAGCGACAGGGTCTCCTACAATGAGCAGTTCTTC. Its protein product is CASSDRVSYNEQFF.

The chain employs TRBV2 and TRBJ2-5; D is unresolved. V was pared by 6 bases and J by 2 bases, with 10 bases between. The germline V gene encodes CDR1 SNHLY and CDR2 FYNNEI. CDR3 size: 13 residues. In nucleotides, the CDR3 is TGTGCCAGCAGCGACGCGGTACAAGAGACCCAGTACTTC. Translating it yields CASSDAVQETQYF.

V usage is TRBV4-1 and J usage is TRBJ2-5; 10 bases align to TRBD2. Losses at the gene ends were 5 bases for V and 5 bases for J; bases not matched to a gene: 17. The CDR3 contains 18 residues. Germline CDR1 reads MGHRA; CDR2 reads YSYEKL. CDR3 residues: CASSKGRASGSLGETQYF. The CDR3 DNA reads as TGCGCCAGCAGCAAGGGGAGGGCTAGCGGGAGTTTAGGGGAGACCCAGTACTTC.

This clone was detected only once. The chain joins TRBV28 to TRBJ2-1; 7 nucleotides line up with TRBD1. With V trimmed by 6 bases and J by 3 bases, 8 bases remained unmatched. Germline CDR1 is MDHEN and CDR2 is SYDVKM. The CDR3 runs to 15 residues. The CDR3 spells CASRPGTAFYNEQFF. In nucleotides, the CDR3 is TGTGCCAGCAGGCCCGGGACAGCGTTCTACAATGAGCAGTTCTTC.

This clone was seen more than once but under ten times. The chain links TRBV6-6 to TRBJ1-2, with a possible D match to TRBD1 (6 bases). The germline V gene encodes CDR1 MNHNY and CDR2 SVGAGI (reference sequence). V lost 10 bases to trimming and J lost 4 bases, with 10 bases between them. The length of the CDR3 is 11 residues. The CDR3 DNA sequence: TGTGCCATTCCACAGGGCTATGGCTACACCTTC. Translated, it gives CAIPQGYGYTF.

This clone was seen only a few times. The genes are TRBV10-1 and TRBJ2-5; weak D call: TRBD1 (6 bases). Germline-derived CDR1 and CDR2 are WNHNN and SYGVQD (reference sequence). V lost 0 bases and J lost 5, with 13 bases in between. The CDR3 totals 15 residues. This CDR3 reads CASSESAGVRETQYF. The CDR3 DNA reads as TGCGCCAGCAGTGAGTCGGCAGGGGTCCGGGAGACCCAGTACTTC.

This chain connects TRBV28 to TRBJ2-2; D remains ambiguous. The length of the CDR3 is 12 residues. Trimming stripped 3 bases from V and 5 bases from J, with 4 bases between. Germline V gene lookup returns CDR1 MDHEN and CDR2 SYDVKM. CDR3 residues: CASSFSTGELFF. The DNA for the CDR3 is TGTGCCAGCAGTTTTTCTACCGGGGAGCTGTTTTTT. Full variable domain (rest looked up from reference TRBV28 and TRBJ2-2): DVKVTQSSRYLVKRTGEKVFLECVQDMDHENMFWYRQDPGLGLRLIYFSYDVKMKEKGDIPEGYSVSREKKERFSLILESASTNQTSMYLCASSFSTGELFFGEGSRLTVL.

The rearrangement joins TRBV7-6 to TRBJ2-5; 7 bases map to TRBD2. The CDR3 spans 15 residues. Trimming at V came to 5 bases and at J to 7 bases, leaving 13 bases not matched to a gene. Germline CDR1 SGHVS, CDR2 FNYEAQ. CDR3 in amino acids: CASSRGGSPGGTQYF. The CDR3 nucleotides are TGTGCCAGCAGCCGCGGGGGATCCCCGGGGGGGACCCAGTACTTC.

The chain is built from TRBV27 and TRBJ2-7; the match to TRBD1 covers 7 bases. Germline V gene lookup returns CDR1 MNHEY and CDR2 SMNVEV (reference sequence). J lost 3 bases, V lost 6 bases, and 8 bases had no gene match. The CDR3 consists of 14 residues. The DNA for the CDR3 is TGTGCCAGCAGCCCCTGGGGGACAGTCTACGAGCAGTACTTC. This encodes CASSPWGTVYEQYF.

The rearrangement links TRBV5-4 to TRBJ2-2; TRBD2 matches at 7 bases. Per germline, CDR1 SGHNT and CDR2 YYREEE (reference sequence). V was pared by 0 bases and J by 7 bases, with 12 bases of the junction left unmatched. CDR3 length: 17 amino acids. In DNA form, the CDR3 reads TGTGCCAGCAGCTTGGCAGGCGGGGGTTGGGGAGACGGGGAGCTGTTTTTT. Amino acids: CASSLAGGGWGDGELFF.

The gene calls are TRBV10-3 and TRBJ2-2; 15 nucleotides align to TRBD2. Trimming took 3 bases from V and 0 from J; bases not matched to a gene: 5. The germline CDR1 and CDR2 sequences are ENHRY and SYGVKD. The CDR3 spans 19 residues. In DNA form, the CDR3 reads TGTGCCATCAGTGAAGGGGGACTAGCGGGAGGATCGAACACCGGGGAGCTGTTTTTT. It codes for CAISEGGLAGGSNTGELFF.

The V call is TRBV6-4, the J call TRBJ2-3, with 12 bases lining up with TRBD1. J was trimmed by 9 bases and V by 6 bases; bases with no gene match: 7. Germline CDR1 reads MRHNA; CDR2 reads SNTAGT. The CDR3 sequence is 14 residues long. The CDR3 DNA reads as TGTGCCAGCAGACCCTCGGGACAGGGGGCCACGCAGTATTTT. Residues: CASRPSGQGATQYF.

This rearrangement joins TRBV13 to TRBJ2-1; 11 nucleotides match TRBD2. The germline gives CDR1 PRHDT, CDR2 FYEKMQ (reference sequence). The CDR3 length is 15 residues. V gave up 6 bases and J gave up 10 bases; unmatched junction bases: 11. The CDR3 loop reads CASRKSGTSGEEQFF. The CDR3 region has the DNA TGTGCCAGCAGAAAATCCGGGACTAGCGGCGAAGAGCAGTTCTTC.

V usage is TRBV7-2 and J usage is TRBJ1-1; D gene ambiguous. The CDR3 is 13 residues long. CDR1 and CDR2 from the germline V gene are SGHTA and FQGNSA. The germline V and J ends were trimmed by 5 bases and 7 bases, with 14 bases remaining between them. CDR3 in amino acids: CASSKVDWSEAFF. CDR3 DNA sequence: TGTGCCAGCAGCAAAGTGGACTGGAGTGAAGCTTTCTTT. Complete variable domain (other parts from reference TRBV7-2 and TRBJ1-1): GAGVSQSPSNKVTEKGKDVELRCDPISGHTALYWYRQSLGQGLEFLIYFQGNSAPDKSGLPSDRFSAERTGGSVSTLTIQRTQQEDSAVYLCASSKVDWSEAFFGQGTRLTVV.

This rearrangement joins TRBV9 to TRBJ2-1; 9 bases match TRBD1. The germline CDR1 and CDR2 sequences are SGDLS and YYNGEE. CDR3 length: 14 amino acids. Unmatched junction bases numbered 8, after V lost 4 bases and J lost 9 bases. Written as DNA, the CDR3 is TGTGCCAGCAGCAGCCGACAGGGGGATGTTGAGCAGTTCTTC. Protein sequence: CASSSRQGDVEQFF.

This chain uses TRBV5-1 with TRBJ2-7; maybe TRBD1 (6 bases). The CDR3 is 15 residues long. V lost 4 bases to trimming and J lost 6 bases, with 20 bases between them. Per germline, CDR1 SGHRS and CDR2 YFSETQ. The CDR3 bases are TGCGCCAGCAGCAGACCGGGACAACTTGGAAGCGAGCAGTACTTC. Translation gives CASSRPGQLGSEQYF.

This clone has just one count. The chain combines TRBV5-6 with TRBJ2-1; TRBD1 matches 8 bases. The CDR3 consists of 16 residues. V lost 0 bases, J lost 2 bases, and 4 bases stayed unmatched. Looked up from germline, CDR1 is SGHDT and CDR2 is YYEEEE. CDR3 protein: CASSLEVRGPYNEQFF. CDR3 bases: TGTGCCAGCAGCTTGGAGGTCAGGGGGCCCTACAATGAGCAGTTCTTC. Combining the CDR3 with reference TRBV5-6 and TRBJ2-1 gives the whole variable domain DAGVTQSPTHLIKTRGQQVTLRCSPKSGHDTVSWYQQALGQGPQFIFQYYEEEERQRGNFPDRFSGHQFPNYSSELNVNALLLGDSALYLCASSLEVRGPYNEQFFGPGTRLTVL.

The sample holds one count of this clone. The chain carries TRBV5-1 and TRBJ2-2; the D is unclear. V dropped 1 base and J dropped 1 base, with 8 bases sitting between them. The CDR3 has 15 residues. Germline V gene sequence: CDR1 SGHRS, CDR2 YFSETQ. This CDR3 is CASSLYPQNTGELFF. The CDR3 DNA is TGCGCCAGCAGCTTGTATCCACAGAACACCGGGGAGCTGTTTTTT.

V and J are TRBV6-5 and TRBJ1-1; D may be TRBD1 (5 bases). Germline V gene sequence: CDR1 MNHEY, CDR2 SVGAGI. Between the trimmed V and J ends, which lost 2 bases and 7 bases, there was a span of 11 bases. This CDR3 has 13 residues. The CDR3 DNA is TGTGCCAGCAGTTACCCGGGCGGGGGTGAAGCTTTCTTT. Translating gives CASSYPGGGEAFF.

The chain couples TRBV10-3 to TRBJ2-3, with 8 bases that match TRBD1. This CDR3 contains 18 residues. The V segment lost 3 bases and the J segment 2 bases; nucleotides outside the gene matches: 13. Germline assignment: CDR1 ENHRY and CDR2 SYGVKD. CDR3 in DNA: TGTGCCATCAGTGACGCGACAGGGGCCCAAGGTCCCACAGATACGCAGTATTTT. This codes for CAISDATGAQGPTDTQYF.

This rearrangement joins TRBV5-1 to TRBJ1-4; tentatively, D is TRBD1 (5 bases). The CDR3 consists of 17 residues. Germline CDR1 and CDR2: SGHRS and YFSETQ. V lost 3 bases to trimming and J lost 4 bases, with 19 bases between them. CDR3 loop: CASSSGGRAGINEKLFF. The CDR3 nucleotides read TGCGCCAGCAGCTCTGGCGGCAGGGCGGGGATTAATGAAAAACTGTTTTTT.

The rearrangement joins TRBV7-6 to TRBJ2-7; 8 bases match TRBD2. CDR3 length: 13 residues. Germline V lookup: CDR1 SGHVS, CDR2 FNYEAQ. V shed 2 bases, J shed 5 bases, and the junction held 2 bases outside the gene matches. The CDR3 here is CASSLLGGDEQYF. The DNA of the CDR3 is TGTGCCAGCAGCTTACTCGGGGGGGACGAGCAGTACTTC. The complete variable domain, with remaining parts taken from reference TRBV7-6 and TRBJ2-7, reads GAGVSQSPRYKVTKRGQDVALRCDPISGHVSLYWYRQALGQGPEFLTYFNYEAQQDKSGLPNDRFSAERPEGSISTLTIQRTEQRDSAMYRCASSLLGGDEQYFGPGTRLTVT.

The CDR3 DNA is TGTGCCAGCAGCACATACAATGAGCAGTTCTTC. Its protein is CASSTYNEQFF. The chain combines TRBV5-6 with TRBJ2-1; no reliable D call. Germline-derived CDR1 and CDR2 are SGHDT and YYEEEE. This CDR3 region has 11 residues. V was shortened by 4 bases and J by 4 bases, with 3 bases between the two germline ends.